The 16 T cell receptor beta chains given below trace back to one sample, sequenced in a study of cytomegalovirus exposure and HLA in healthy donors. Researchers ran the PCR with 60 Vbeta and 13 Jbeta primers. The table came from immunoSEQ multiplex PCR; TCRdb's copy has only in-frame clones and leaves some out. Seen here are about 140,000 clones, 70% to 85% observed once, and the top ten hold more than 1.5%. The sequenced sample consisted of PBMCs. Source of these receptors: a woman between 40 and 55 years old in good health and CMV-seronegative.

As regards this clone: An end of the junction differs from the germline gene, which may be a read error. V and J are TRBV28 and TRBJ2-5; D possibly corresponds to TRBD2 (6 bases). This CDR3 has 15 residues. In germline, CDR1 is MDHEN, CDR2 SYDVKM. The CDR3 is CASSFFSGGTETQYF. The CDR3, as DNA: TGTGCCAGTAGTTTTTTTAGCGGCGGTACTGAGACCCAGTACTTC.

The J gene is TRBJ1-6, the V gene TRBV5-1; possibly TRBD1 for D (5 bases). CDR1 is SGHRS and CDR2 is YFSETQ in the germline V gene. Between the trimmed V and J ends, which lost 3 bases and 8 bases, there was a span of 12 bases. CDR3 length: 14 amino acids. The CDR3 nucleotides are TGCGCCAGCAGCTCCCAGGGTGGTGATTCACCCCTCCACTTT. Translation: CASSSQGGDSPLHF.

This clone was counted a single time. The chain couples TRBV5-1 to TRBJ2-5, with 9 nucleotides matching TRBD1. CDR1 is SGHRS, CDR2 YFSETQ, per germline. V dropped 1 base and J dropped 5; count of bases not matched to a gene: 3. The CDR3 is 14 residues long. The CDR3 is CASSLYRGQETQYF. The DNA of the CDR3 is TGCGCCAGCAGCTTGTACAGGGGGCAGGAGACCCAGTACTTC.

This clone was seen once. The chain joins TRBV9 to TRBJ2-7; 12 positions match TRBD1. The CDR3 loop spans 15 amino acids. Losses at the gene ends were 0 bases for V and 6 bases for J; bases not matched to a gene: 4. The V gene's germline CDR1 is SGDLS and CDR2 YYNGEE. The CDR3 spells CASSVEGQGAREQYF. In DNA form, the CDR3 reads TGTGCCAGCAGCGTAGAGGGACAGGGGGCGCGCGAGCAGTACTTC.

The V call is TRBV5-4, the J call TRBJ2-1; 7 nucleotides align to TRBD2. Germline CDR1 and CDR2: SGHNT and YYREEE (reference sequence). The CDR3 consists of 13 residues. The J segment lost 7 bases and the V segment lost 7 bases, leaving 8 bases of the junction unmatched. For the CDR3, the DNA is TGTGCCAGCTCCCAGCGGGATATGAATGAGCAGTTCTTC. Residues: CASSQRDMNEQFF. Drawing the rest from reference TRBV5-4 and TRBJ2-1, the complete variable domain is ETGVTQSPTHLIKTRGQQVTLRCSSQSGHNTVSWYQQALGQGPQFIFQYYREEENGRGNFPPRFSGLQFPNYSSELNVNALELDDSALYLCASSQRDMNEQFFGPGTRLTVL.

V gene TRBV2 combines with J gene TRBJ2-1, with 7 nucleotides matching TRBD1. Trimming took 2 bases from V and 10 from J; bases not matched to a gene: 8. There are 14 residues in the CDR3. Germline CDR1 is SNHLY and CDR2 is FYNNEI. DNA for the CDR3: TGTGCCAGCAGTGAACAGCGCCGAGGGGGCGAGCAGTTCTTC. Translated, it gives CASSEQRRGGEQFF.

The rearrangement links TRBV18 to TRBJ1-1, with no clear D. This CDR3 comprises 16 residues. Germline V gene data show CDR1 as KGHSH and CDR2 as LQKENI. The V end was cut by 3 bases, the J end by 6 bases, with 20 bases between. The CDR3 DNA reads TGTGCCAGCTCACCCCATAGACTCGGGATGGACGCTGAAGCTTTCTTT. This codes for CASSPHRLGMDAEAFF.

This clone appeared a single time. This chain uses TRBV4-1 with TRBJ1-5; TRBD1 matches 8 bases. J was trimmed by 5 bases and V by 3 bases; bases with no gene match: 6. Germline V gives CDR1 MGHRA, CDR2 YSYEKL. The CDR3 loop spans 15 amino acids. The CDR3 bases are TGCGCCAGCAGCCACCCCGGCAGGGGGCATCAGCCCCAGCATTTT. It codes for CASSHPGRGHQPQHF.

The chain combines TRBV10-1 with TRBJ1-1; D is unresolved. This CDR3 spans 19 amino acids. Germline V gene lookup returns CDR1 WNHNN and CDR2 SYGVQD (reference sequence). V was shortened by 3 bases and J by 4 bases, with 27 bases between the two germline ends. CDR3 sequence reads: CASSDWVVRVSRLGTEAFF. The CDR3 nucleotides are TGCGCCAGCAGTGACTGGGTGGTGCGGGTATCGCGTCTGGGCACTGAAGCTTTCTTT.

The rearrangement links TRBV28 to TRBJ1-6; 7 nucleotides agree with TRBD1. CDR1 MDHEN and CDR2 SYDVKM come from the germline V gene. This CDR3 has 15 residues. V was pared by 5 bases and J by 3 bases, with 4 bases of the junction left unmatched. In DNA form, the CDR3 reads TGTGCCAGCAGTCAGGGGGTGGGCTATAATTCACCCCTCCACTTT. Encoded protein: CASSQGVGYNSPLHF.

This chain uses TRBV11-2 with TRBJ1-1, with 11 nucleotides matching TRBD1. CDR1 and CDR2 (germline): SGHAT, FQNNGV. This CDR3 spans 13 amino acids. Trimming took 8 bases from V and 4 from J; bases not matched to a gene: 3. This CDR3 is CASGQGASTEAFF. CDR3 in DNA: TGTGCCAGCGGACAGGGGGCGAGCACTGAAGCTTTCTTT.

The chain combines TRBV27 with TRBJ2-7; the match to TRBD2 covers 13 bases. V was clipped by 8 bases and J by 1 base; unmatched bases: 11. Looked up from germline, CDR1 is MNHEY and CDR2 is SMNVEV (reference sequence). The CDR3 loop spans 17 amino acids. The CDR3 DNA reads TGTGCCAGCCAGGGACTAGCGGGAATGGGTAGGTCCTACGAGCAGTACTTC. This codes for CASQGLAGMGRSYEQYF.

As DNA, the CDR3 is TGTGCCAGCAGTTTGGGGGCAGGGGCGCGGGGCTACACCTTC. Translated: CASSLGAGARGYTF. The gene calls are TRBV28 and TRBJ1-2; TRBD1 might be the D (6 bases). Trimming removed 3 bases from V and 8 bases from J, with 16 bases in between. Germline CDR1 MDHEN, CDR2 SYDVKM. The CDR3 runs to 14 residues.

The rearrangement joins TRBV5-1 to TRBJ2-5; 8 bases fit TRBD1. Germline V lookup: CDR1 SGHRS, CDR2 YFSETQ. V shed 0 bases, J shed 3 bases, and the junction held 1 base outside the gene matches. This CDR3 comprises 14 residues. The CDR3 is CASSLGGQEETQYF. DNA for the CDR3: TGCGCCAGCAGCTTGGGGGGACAGGAAGAGACCCAGTACTTC.

V is TRBV19 and J is TRBJ2-1, with D possibly matching TRBD1 (6 bases). Germline values: CDR1 LNHDA, CDR2 SQIVND (reference sequence). With 6 bases removed from V and 8 bases from J, the gap between germline ends came to 32 bases. This CDR3 is 19 amino acids long. The CDR3 bases are TGTGCCAGTAGAAAAATACAGGGTTGGGGGTACGGTTCTAGGGATGAGCAGTTCTTC. Its translation is CASRKIQGWGYGSRDEQFF.

The table lists this clone with a count of one. CDR3 nucleotides: TGCGCCAGCAGCCAAGGGGGGGAGGGTCAGACCCAGTACTTC. Its translation is CASSQGGEGQTQYF. The J gene is TRBJ2-5, the V gene TRBV4-3; the match to TRBD2 covers 7 bases. The V and J ends lost 1 base and 6 bases, in that order; junction bases with no gene match: 5. This CDR3 has 14 amino acids. Per the germline V gene, CDR1 is LGHNA and CDR2 is YSLEER.